This T cell receptor (beta chain) emerged from a study of blood T cell repertoires in COVID-19. The repertoire was sequenced with immunoSEQ multiplex PCR; TCRdb's copy has only in-frame clones and lacks some. The sample holds around 470,000 clones, about 91% seen once. The CDR3 covers 14 residues. Looked up from germline, CDR1 is SGHTS and CDR2 is YDEGEE. Trimming took off 2 bases at V and 2 bases at J, with 8 bases between the two ends. V usage is TRBV5-8 and J usage is TRBJ1-5; no clear D. The sequenced sample consisted of peripheral blood. This TCR derives from a man younger than 35 with COVID-19, enrolled during active disease. CDR3 nucleotides: TGTGCCAGCAGCTTCGGAGTGCGCAATCAGCCCCAGCATTTT. The encoded protein is CASSFGVRNQPQHF.